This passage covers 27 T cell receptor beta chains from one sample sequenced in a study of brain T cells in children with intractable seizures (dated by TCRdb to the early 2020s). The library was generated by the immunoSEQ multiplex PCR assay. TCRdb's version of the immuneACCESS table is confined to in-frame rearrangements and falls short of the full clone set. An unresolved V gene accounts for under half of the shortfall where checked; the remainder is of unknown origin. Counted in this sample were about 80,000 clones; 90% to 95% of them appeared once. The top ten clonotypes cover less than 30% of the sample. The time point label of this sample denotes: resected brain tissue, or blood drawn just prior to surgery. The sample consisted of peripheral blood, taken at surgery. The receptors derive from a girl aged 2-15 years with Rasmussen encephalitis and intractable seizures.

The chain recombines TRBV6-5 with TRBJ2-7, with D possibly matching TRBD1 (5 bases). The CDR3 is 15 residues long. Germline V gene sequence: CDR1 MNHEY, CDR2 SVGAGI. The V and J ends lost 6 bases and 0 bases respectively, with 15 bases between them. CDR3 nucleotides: TGTGCCAGCAGAAGCCCCAGGGTCAGCTCCTACGAGCAGTACTTC. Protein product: CASRSPRVSSYEQYF.

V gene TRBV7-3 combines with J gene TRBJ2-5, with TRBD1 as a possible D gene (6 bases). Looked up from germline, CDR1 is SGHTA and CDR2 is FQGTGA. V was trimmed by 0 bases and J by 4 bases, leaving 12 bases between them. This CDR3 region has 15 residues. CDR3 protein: CASSLTGARRETQYF. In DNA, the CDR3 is TGTGCCAGCAGCTTAACGGGGGCCAGGCGAGAGACCCAGTACTTC.

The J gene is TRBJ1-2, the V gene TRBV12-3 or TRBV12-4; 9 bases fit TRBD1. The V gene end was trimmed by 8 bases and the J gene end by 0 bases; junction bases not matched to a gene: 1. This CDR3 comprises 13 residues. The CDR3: CASRDRANYGYTF. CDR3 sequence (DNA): TGTGCCAGCCGGGACAGGGCTAACTATGGCTACACCTTC.

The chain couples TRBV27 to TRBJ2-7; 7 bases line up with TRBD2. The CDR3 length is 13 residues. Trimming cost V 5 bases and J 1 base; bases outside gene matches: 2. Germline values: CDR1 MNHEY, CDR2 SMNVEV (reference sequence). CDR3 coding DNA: TGTGCCAGCAGTCGGGGGGTTTCCTACGAGCAGTACTTC. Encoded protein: CASSRGVSYEQYF.

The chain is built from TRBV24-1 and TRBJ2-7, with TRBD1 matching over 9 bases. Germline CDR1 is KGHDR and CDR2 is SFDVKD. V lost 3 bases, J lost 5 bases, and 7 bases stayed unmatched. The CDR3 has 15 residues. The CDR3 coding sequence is TGTGCCACCAGTGATCCCGGGACAGGGAGGGACGAGCAGTACTTC. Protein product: CATSDPGTGRDEQYF.

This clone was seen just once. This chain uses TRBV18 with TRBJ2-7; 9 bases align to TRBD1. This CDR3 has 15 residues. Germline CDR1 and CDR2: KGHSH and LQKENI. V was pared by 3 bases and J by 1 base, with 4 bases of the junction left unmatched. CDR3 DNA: TGTGCCAGCTCACCTATCGGGACAGGGTCCTACGAGCAGTACTTC. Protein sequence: CASSPIGTGSYEQYF.

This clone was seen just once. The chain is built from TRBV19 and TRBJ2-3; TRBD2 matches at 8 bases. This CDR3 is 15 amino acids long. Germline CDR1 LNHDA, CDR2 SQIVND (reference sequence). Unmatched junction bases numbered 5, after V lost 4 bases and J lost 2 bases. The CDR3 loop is CASSTRLANTDTQYF. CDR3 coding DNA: TGTGCCAGTAGTACAAGACTAGCGAACACAGATACGCAGTATTTT. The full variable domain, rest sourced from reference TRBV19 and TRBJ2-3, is DGGITQSPKYLFRKEGQNVTLSCEQNLNHDAMYWYRQDPGQGLRLIYYSQIVNDFQKGDIAEGYSVSREKKESFPLTVTSAQKNPTAFYLCASSTRLANTDTQYFGPGTRLTVL.

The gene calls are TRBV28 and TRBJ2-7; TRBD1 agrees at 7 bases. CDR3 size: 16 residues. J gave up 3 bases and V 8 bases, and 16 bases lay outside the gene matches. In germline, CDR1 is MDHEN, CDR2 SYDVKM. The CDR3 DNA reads TGTGCCAGCGGGGGAAAATACAGGGGCGCTATCTACGAGCAGTACTTC. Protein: CASGGKYRGAIYEQYF. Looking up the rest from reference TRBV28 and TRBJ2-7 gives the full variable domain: DVKVTQSSRYLVKRTGEKVFLECVQDMDHENMFWYRQDPGLGLRLIYFSYDVKMKEKGDIPEGYSVSREKKERFSLILESASTNQTSMYLCASGGKYRGAIYEQYFGPGTRLTVT.

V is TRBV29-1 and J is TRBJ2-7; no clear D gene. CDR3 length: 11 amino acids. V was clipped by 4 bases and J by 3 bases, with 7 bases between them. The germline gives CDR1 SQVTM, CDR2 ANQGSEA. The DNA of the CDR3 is TGCAGCGTTGTAAACAACTACGAGCAGTACTTC. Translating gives CSVVNNYEQYF.

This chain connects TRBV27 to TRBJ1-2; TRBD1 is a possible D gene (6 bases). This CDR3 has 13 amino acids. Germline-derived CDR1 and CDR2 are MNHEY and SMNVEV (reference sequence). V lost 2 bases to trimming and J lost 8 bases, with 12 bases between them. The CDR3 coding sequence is TGTGCCAGCAGTTTAAGACCAGGGGCGGGCTACACCTTC. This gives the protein CASSLRPGAGYTF.

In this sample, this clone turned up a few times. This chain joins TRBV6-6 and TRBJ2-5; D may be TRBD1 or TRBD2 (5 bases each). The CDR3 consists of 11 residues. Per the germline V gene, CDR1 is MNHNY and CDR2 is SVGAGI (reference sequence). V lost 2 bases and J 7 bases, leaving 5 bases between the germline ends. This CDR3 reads CASSYGGTQYF. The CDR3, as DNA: TGTGCCAGCAGTTACGGGGGGACCCAGTACTTC.

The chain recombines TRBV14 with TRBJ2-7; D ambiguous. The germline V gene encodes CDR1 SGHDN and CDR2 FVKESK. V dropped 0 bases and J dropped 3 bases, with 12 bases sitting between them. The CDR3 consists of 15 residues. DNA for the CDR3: TGTGCCAGCAGCCAAGAAGACCGCGCTCTCTACGAGCAGTACTTC. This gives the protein CASSQEDRALYEQYF. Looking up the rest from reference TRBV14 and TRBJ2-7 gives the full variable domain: EAGVTQFPSHSVIEKGQTVTLRCDPISGHDNLYWYRRVMGKEIKFLLHFVKESKQDESGMPNNRFLAERTGGTYSTLKVQPAELEDSGVYFCASSQEDRALYEQYFGPGTRLTVT.

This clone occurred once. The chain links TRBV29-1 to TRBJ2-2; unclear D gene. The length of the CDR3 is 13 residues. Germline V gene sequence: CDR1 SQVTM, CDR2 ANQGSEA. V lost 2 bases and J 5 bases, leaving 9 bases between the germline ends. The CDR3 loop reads CSVEWLPTGELFF. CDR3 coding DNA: TGCAGCGTTGAATGGCTACCGACCGGGGAGCTGTTTTTT.

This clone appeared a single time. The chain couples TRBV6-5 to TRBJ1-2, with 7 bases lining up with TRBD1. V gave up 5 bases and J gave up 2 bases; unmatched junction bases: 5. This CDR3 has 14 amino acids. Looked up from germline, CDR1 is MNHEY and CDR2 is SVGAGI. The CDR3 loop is CASSPFRGNYGYTF. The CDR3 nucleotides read TGTGCCAGCAGTCCCTTCAGGGGGAACTATGGCTACACCTTC.

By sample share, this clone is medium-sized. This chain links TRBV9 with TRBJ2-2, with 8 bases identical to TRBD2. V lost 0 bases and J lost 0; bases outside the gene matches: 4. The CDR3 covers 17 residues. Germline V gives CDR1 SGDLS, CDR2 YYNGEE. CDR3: CASSVEGLGSNTGELFF. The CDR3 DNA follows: TGTGCCAGCAGCGTAGAGGGACTAGGGTCGAACACCGGGGAGCTGTTTTTT. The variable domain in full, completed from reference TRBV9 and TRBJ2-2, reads DSGVTQTPKHLITATGQRVTLRCSPRSGDLSVYWYQQSLDQGLQFLIQYYNGEERAKGNILERFSAQQFPDLHSELNLSSLELGDSALYFCASSVEGLGSNTGELFFGEGSRLTVL.

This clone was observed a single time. CDR3 nucleotide sequence: TGTGCCAGCAGCGTAGTTCCTAGCGGGGGCCTGGAGACCCAGTACTTC. Translated: CASSVVPSGGLETQYF. This chain uses TRBV9 with TRBJ2-5, with TRBD2 matching over 10 bases. V trimming: 0 bases; J trimming: 5 bases; junction bases outside the gene matches: 7. The CDR3 has 16 amino acids. The germline gives CDR1 SGDLS, CDR2 YYNGEE.

CDR3 protein: CASSQSGLSYNEQFF. The DNA for the CDR3 is TGTGCCAGCAGTCAAAGCGGGCTCTCCTACAATGAGCAGTTCTTC. The chain links TRBV6-5 to TRBJ2-1; the D gene is possibly TRBD2 (6 bases). Trimming took off 5 bases at V and 0 bases at J, with 11 bases between the two ends. Germline-derived CDR1 and CDR2 are MNHEY and SVGAGI. The CDR3 loop spans 15 amino acids.

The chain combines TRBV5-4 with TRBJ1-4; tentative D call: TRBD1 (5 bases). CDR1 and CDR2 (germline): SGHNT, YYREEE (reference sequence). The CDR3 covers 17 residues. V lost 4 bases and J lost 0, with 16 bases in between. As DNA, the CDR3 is TGTGCCAGCAGCCCGGGACTGCCCTTTGCAACTAATGAAAAACTGTTTTTT. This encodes CASSPGLPFATNEKLFF.

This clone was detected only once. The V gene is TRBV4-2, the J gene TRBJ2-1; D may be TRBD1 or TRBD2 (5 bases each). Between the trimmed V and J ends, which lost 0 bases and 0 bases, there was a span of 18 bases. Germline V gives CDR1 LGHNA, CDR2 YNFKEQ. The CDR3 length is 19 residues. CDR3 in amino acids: CASSQDDGDGVGSYNEQFF. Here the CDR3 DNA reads TGTGCCAGCAGCCAAGATGACGGGGACGGGGTCGGCTCCTACAATGAGCAGTTCTTC.

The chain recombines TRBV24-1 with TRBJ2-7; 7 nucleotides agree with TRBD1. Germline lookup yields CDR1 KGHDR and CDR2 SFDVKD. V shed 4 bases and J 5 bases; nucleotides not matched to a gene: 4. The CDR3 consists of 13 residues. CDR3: CATSDPGQDEQYF. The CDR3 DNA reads TGTGCCACCAGTGACCCCGGACAGGACGAGCAGTACTTC.

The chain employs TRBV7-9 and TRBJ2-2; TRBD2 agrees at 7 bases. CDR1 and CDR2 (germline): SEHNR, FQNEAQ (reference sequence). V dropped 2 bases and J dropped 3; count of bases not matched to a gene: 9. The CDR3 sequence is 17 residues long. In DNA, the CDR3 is TGTGCCAGCAGCTTACGACGGGGGGAAATAGACACCGGGGAGCTGTTTTTT. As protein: CASSLRRGEIDTGELFF.

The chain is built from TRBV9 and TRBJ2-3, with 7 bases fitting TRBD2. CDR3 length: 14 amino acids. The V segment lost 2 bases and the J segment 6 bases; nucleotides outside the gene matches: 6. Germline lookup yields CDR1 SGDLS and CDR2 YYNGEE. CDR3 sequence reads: CASSVWTSADTQYF. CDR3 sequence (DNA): TGTGCCAGCAGCGTTTGGACTAGTGCGGATACGCAGTATTTT.

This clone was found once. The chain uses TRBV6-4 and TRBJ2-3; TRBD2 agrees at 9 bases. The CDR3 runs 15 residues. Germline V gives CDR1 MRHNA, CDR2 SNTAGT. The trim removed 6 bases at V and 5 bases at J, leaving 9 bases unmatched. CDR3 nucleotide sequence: TGTGCCAGCAGCCCCGGGACTAGCCTCAGAGATACGCAGTATTTT. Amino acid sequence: CASSPGTSLRDTQYF.

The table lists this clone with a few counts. DNA for the CDR3: TGTGCCAGCGAGCGCTGGAGCTCCTATAATTCACCCCTCCACTTT. It encodes CASERWSSYNSPLHF. The V and J genes are TRBV21-1 and TRBJ1-6. TRBV21-1 is noted as a pseudogene. CDR3 size: 15 residues.

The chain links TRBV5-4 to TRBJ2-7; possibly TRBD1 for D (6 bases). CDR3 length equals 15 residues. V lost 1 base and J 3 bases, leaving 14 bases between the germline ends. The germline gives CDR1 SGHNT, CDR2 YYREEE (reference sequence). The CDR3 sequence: CASSLFGGAIYEQYF. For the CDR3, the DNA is TGTGCCAGCAGCTTGTTTGGGGGCGCAATCTACGAGCAGTACTTC.

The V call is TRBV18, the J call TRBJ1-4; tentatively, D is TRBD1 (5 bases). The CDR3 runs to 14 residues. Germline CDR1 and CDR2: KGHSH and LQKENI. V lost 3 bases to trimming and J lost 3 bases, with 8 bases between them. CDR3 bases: TGTGCCAGCTCACCGGGGGTAGCTAATGAAAAACTGTTTTTT. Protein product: CASSPGVANEKLFF.

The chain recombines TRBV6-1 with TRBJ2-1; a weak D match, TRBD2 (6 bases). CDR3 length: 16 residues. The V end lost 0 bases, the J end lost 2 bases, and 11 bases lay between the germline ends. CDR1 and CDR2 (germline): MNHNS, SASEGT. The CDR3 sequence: CASSEAGRDPYNEQFF. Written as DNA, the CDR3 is TGTGCCAGCAGTGAAGCGGGGCGGGATCCCTACAATGAGCAGTTCTTC.